Below are 9 T cell receptor beta chains sequenced from a single sample in a study of cytomegalovirus exposure and HLA in healthy donors. The PCR contained 60 Vbeta and 13 Jbeta primers. The method was immunoSEQ multiplex PCR; TCRdb's version includes in-frame clones alone and lacks a portion of them. Of 110,000 to 150,000 clones listed, roughly 62% are singletons. Sequencing was performed on PBMCs. The receptors stem from a man in his 60s in good health and CMV-seronegative.

The chain carries TRBV6-5 and TRBJ1-4; D unclear. V lost 6 bases, J lost 8 bases, and 16 bases lay in between. CDR1 and CDR2 from the germline V gene are MNHEY and SVGAGI. The CDR3 extends over 14 amino acids. CDR3 DNA sequence: TGTGCCAGCAGACCGACCGGGATTAAAGAAAAACTGTTTTTT. It encodes CASRPTGIKEKLFF.

This clone was found once. V and J are TRBV7-2 and TRBJ1-4; 8 nucleotides line up with TRBD1. This CDR3 is 16 amino acids long. From germline, CDR1 is SGHTA and CDR2 FQGNSA. Germline trimming cut 5 bases from V and 4 bases from J; bases unmatched to any gene: 9. The CDR3 DNA reads TGTGCCAGCAGCATAGGACAGGGTAATATTAATGAAAAACTGTTTTTT. This encodes CASSIGQGNINEKLFF.

This sequence joins TRBV10-2 and TRBJ1-1; 7 bases agree with TRBD1. After removal of 5 bases from V and 1 base from J, the junction contained 7 bases not matched to a gene. CDR1 is WSHSY and CDR2 is SAAADI in the germline V gene. The CDR3 length is 15 residues. The CDR3 nucleotides read TGCGCCAGCAGTCGGCCAAGACAGGGGAACACTGAAGCTTTCTTT. It specifies CASSRPRQGNTEAFF.

The rearrangement uses TRBV10-3 and TRBJ2-5, with 13 bases lining up with TRBD2. CDR3 size: 13 residues. V lost 10 bases to trimming and J lost 5 bases; unmatched junction nucleotides: 4. CDR1 is ENHRY, CDR2 SYGVKD, per germline. For the CDR3, the DNA is TGTGCCAGCGGACTAGCGGGAGTGGAGACCCAGTACTTC. This codes for CASGLAGVETQYF.

This chain joins TRBV5-1 and TRBJ2-3, with 7 bases matching TRBD2. The length of the CDR3 is 14 residues. Trimming removed 3 bases from V and 6 bases from J; junction bases left unmatched: 7. Germline-derived CDR1 and CDR2 are SGHRS and YFSETQ. The CDR3, as DNA: TGCGCCAGCAGCTGGGGAGCGGGAATGGATACGCAGTATTTT. This sequence encodes CASSWGAGMDTQYF.

The rearrangement joins TRBV28 to TRBJ2-3, with D maybe TRBD1 (6 bases). The CDR3 loop spans 14 amino acids. Germline V gene lookup returns CDR1 MDHEN and CDR2 SYDVKM. The ends were cut back, 6 bases at V and 4 bases at J, with 14 bases in the middle. The CDR3 protein is CASRGTNVPDTQYF. CDR3 nucleotides: TGTGCCAGCAGGGGGACAAATGTCCCAGATACGCAGTATTTT.

The genes are TRBV19 and TRBJ2-1; perhaps TRBD1 as D (6 bases). There are 12 residues in the CDR3. Trimming removed 7 bases from V and 10 bases from J, with 14 bases in between. CDR1 and CDR2 from the germline V gene are LNHDA and SQIVND (reference sequence). CDR3 in amino acids: CASTQGHREQFF. In nucleotides, the CDR3 is TGTGCCAGTACCCAGGGGCATCGGGAGCAGTTCTTC.

The V and J genes are TRBV29-1 and TRBJ1-2; maybe TRBD1 (5 bases). V gave up 1 base and J gave up 6 bases, with 9 bases separating them. CDR1 and CDR2 (germline): SQVTM, ANQGSEA. The CDR3 is made up of 12 amino acids. The chain's CDR3 is CSVEAIRDGYTF. CDR3 nucleotide sequence: TGCAGCGTTGAAGCCATCAGGGATGGCTACACCTTC.

The rearrangement uses TRBV18 and TRBJ2-2; 10 bases align to TRBD1. This CDR3 spans 15 amino acids. The V gene's germline CDR1 is KGHSH and CDR2 LQKENI. V shed 3 bases and J 4 bases; nucleotides not matched to a gene: 2. The CDR3 DNA follows: TGTGCCAGCTCACCTGACAGGGGGCCCACCGGGGAGCTGTTTTTT. It is translated as CASSPDRGPTGELFF.